This TCR beta chain was documented in a study of cytotoxic CD8 clonotypes in ibrutinib-treated CLL (dated by TCRdb to the early 2020s). As for the study more broadly: The cohort included roughly 15 treatment-naive and eleven to twelve relapsed/refractory patients; 17 to 18 were IGHV unmutated. Partial responses were observed in around 25 patients and complete responses in 2; after a median follow-up of around 64 months, remission was maintained in 15 or so patients and progression was observed in approximately 12. Cryopreserved peripheral blood mononuclear cells were obtained prior to treatment, at the time of response, and at either disease progression or sustained remission. Of the 86 people in the trial, 25 to 30 had longitudinal samples available. The response samples were drawn at a median of approximately 12 months into treatment, with a range of roughly 6 to 36 months. On average, each sample had about 250,000 productive templates and more than 85,000 productive rearrangements. Every remission and progressive disease sample was obtained while ibrutinib was still being received by the patients. Broad study findings and their caveats: Clonality increased at ibrutinib response, stayed stable in sustained remission, and fell back toward baseline at progression. Sustained-remission and progressing patients did not have matched sampling times, and lymph node repertoires were not examined. Public clonotypes were found to be uncommon and were observed to contract or remain stable during treatment; the increase in clonality was shown to reflect expansion of private clonotypes at ibrutinib response. Baseline clonality exceeded that of age-matched healthy donors and correlated strongly with circulating CD8+ T-cell counts.

The goal of deep resolution MiSeq sequencing was a depth between 1 in 1 million and 1 in 200,000 T cells, and coverage averaged 10x per clonotype. TCR beta libraries were generated with the immunoSEQ hsTCRB Kit. Per the source publication's procedure: ImmunoSEQ Data Assistant and ImmunoSEQ Analyzer were used for data analysis, and V, D and J genes were assigned according to IMGT definitions. Clonality was computed as one minus normalized Shannon entropy of productive rearrangement frequencies, ranging from 0 to 1. Only overrepresented clonotypes making up at least 0.05% of each patient's repertoire were included in the public clonotype analysis. Repertoires from some 14 age-matched healthy donors in immuneACCESS were used as clonality controls. TCRdb holds this immuneACCESS table with in-frame rearrangements only. Some clones are missing; in checked studies, unresolved V genes explain under half, and the rest has no known cause. The D gene and trimming were derived from the DNA, and the V and J assignments and clone size from that table. The sample includes 150,000 to 250,000 clones, with approximately 68% observed a single time. Around 15% of the sample lies in the top ten.

In the germline V gene, CDR1 corresponds to SGDLS and CDR2 to YYNGEE. Trimmed from V: 3 bases; trimmed from J: 7 bases; junction bases lacking a gene match: 8. The CDR3 contains 14 residues, cysteine and phenylalanine counted. Only the CDR3 part of the read is kept: 42 bases, read in frame from the first base. The time point label for this specimen denotes: less than 30 months on ibrutinib. For TCR beta library preparation, 1.5 to 2 micrograms of genomic DNA was extracted from cryopreserved PBMCs. Longitudinal blood samples from CLL patients on ibrutinib monotherapy underwent high-throughput TCR beta sequencing. The patients took part in an open-label, single-center phase 2 trial of ibrutinib monotherapy. In this sample, this clone turned up a few times. This clone's antigen is unknown. No base qualities exist here, and no much larger clone lies one base off it.

Recombination joined TRBV9 with TRBJ2-7, with 9 bases in between that match TRBD1. The receptor was isolated from a human donor with chronic lymphocytic leukemia. Sequencing was performed on PBMCs, taken after 24 months of ibrutinib treatment. The DNA sequence is TGTGCCAGCAGCGCCCGGGACAGGGAGGGTGAGCAGTACTTC. It is translated as CASSARDREGEQYF.